The TCR beta chain described here comes from a study of liver allograft versus peripheral blood T cells. Study at large: Peripheral blood of the recipients supplied T cell receptor repertoires that were compared with those in transplanted livers. General study results and limits: Reportedly, the T cell receptor repertoires inside liver allografts were not the same as those in peripheral blood.

TCRdb reprocessed the reads via MiXCR and lists one record per CDR3 protein. The sample contains about 8,400 distinct CDR3 sequences, 15% to 20% of which appear only once. By its share, this clonotype is medium-sized. Its antigen is undetermined. The receptor was derived from a human patient who had a liver transplant. A share of the T cells may be of graft donor origin.

CDR3 sequence (DNA): TGCAGCGTCGAAAATTTGGGTGAGCAGTTCTTC. It codes for CSVENLGEQFF. The chain employs TRBV29-1 and TRBJ2-1; D unclear. The germline V and J ends were trimmed by 6 bases and 9 bases, with 12 bases remaining between them. Germline values: CDR1 SQVTM, CDR2 ANQGSEA. This CDR3 is built from 11 residues.